This T cell receptor beta chain was documented in a study of Tregs in tolerant kidney transplant recipients. On the study more broadly: Related graft donors supplied nonmyeloablative bone marrow transplants, and mixed chimerism was transient.

From germline, CDR1 is KGHSH and CDR2 LQKENI. CDR3 length: 13 amino acids. Between the trimmed V and J ends, which lost 3 bases and 1 base, there was a span of 5 bases. Regarding this clone: Its matching antigen is unknown.

Findings of the study overall: Findings come from small patient numbers and require larger validation.

The assay was immunoSEQ multiplex PCR, and TCRdb's table has in-frame clones only and misses some. The data show roughly 69,000 clones, nearly 98% seen once. This TCR was sampled from a human donor who received a combined kidney and bone marrow transplant. Sequenced here: Tregs from blood, sampled before the transplant. The chain employs TRBV18 and TRBJ2-3; perhaps TRBD2 as D (5 bases). DNA of the CDR3: TGTGCCAGCTCACCGAGGGGCACAGATACGCAGTATTTT. This sequence encodes CASSPRGTDTQYF.